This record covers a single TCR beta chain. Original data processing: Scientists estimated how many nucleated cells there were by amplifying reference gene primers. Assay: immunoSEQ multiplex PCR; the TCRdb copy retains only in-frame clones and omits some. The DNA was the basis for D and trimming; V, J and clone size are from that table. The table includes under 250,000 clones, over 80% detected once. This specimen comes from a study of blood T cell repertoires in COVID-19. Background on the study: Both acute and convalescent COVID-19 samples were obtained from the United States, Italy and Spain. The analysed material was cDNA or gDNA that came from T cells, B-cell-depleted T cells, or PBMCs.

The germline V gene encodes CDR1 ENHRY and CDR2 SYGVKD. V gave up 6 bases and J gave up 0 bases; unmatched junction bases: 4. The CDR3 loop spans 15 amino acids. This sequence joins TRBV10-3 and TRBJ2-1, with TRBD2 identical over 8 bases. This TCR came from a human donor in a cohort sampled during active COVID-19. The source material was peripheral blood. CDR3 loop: CAISRGLDSYNEQFF. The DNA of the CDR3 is TGTGCCATCAGCCGGGGACTAGACTCCTACAATGAGCAGTTCTTC.